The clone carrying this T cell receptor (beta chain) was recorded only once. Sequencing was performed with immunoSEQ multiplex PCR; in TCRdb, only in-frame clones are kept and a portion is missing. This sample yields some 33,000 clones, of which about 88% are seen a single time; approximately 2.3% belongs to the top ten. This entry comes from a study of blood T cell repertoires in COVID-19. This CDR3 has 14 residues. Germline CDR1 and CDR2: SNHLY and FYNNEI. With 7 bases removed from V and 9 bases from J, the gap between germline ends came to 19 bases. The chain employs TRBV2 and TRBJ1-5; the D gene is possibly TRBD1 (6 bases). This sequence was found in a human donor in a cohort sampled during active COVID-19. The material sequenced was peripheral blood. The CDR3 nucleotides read TGTGCCAGCAACTCCGCCTACCAGGGGATGCCCCAGCATTTT. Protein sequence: CASNSAYQGMPQHF.